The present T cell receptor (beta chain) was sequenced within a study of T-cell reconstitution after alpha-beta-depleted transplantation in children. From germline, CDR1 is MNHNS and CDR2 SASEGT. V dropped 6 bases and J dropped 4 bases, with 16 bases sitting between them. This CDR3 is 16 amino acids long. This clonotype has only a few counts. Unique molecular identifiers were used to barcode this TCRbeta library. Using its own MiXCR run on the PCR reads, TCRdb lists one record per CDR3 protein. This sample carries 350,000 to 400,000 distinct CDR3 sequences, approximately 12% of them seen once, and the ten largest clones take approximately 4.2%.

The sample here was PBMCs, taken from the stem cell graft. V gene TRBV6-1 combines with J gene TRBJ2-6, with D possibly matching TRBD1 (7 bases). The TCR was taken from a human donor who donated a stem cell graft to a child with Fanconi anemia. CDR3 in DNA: TGTGCCAGCAGAAATGGGGGGACAGCCGGGGCCAACGTCCTGACTTTC. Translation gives CASRNGGTAGANVLTF.